This T cell receptor beta chain stems from a study of blood T cells in healthy people across ages. PCR was performed a second time for about 6 to 11 cycles using a sample-barcoded 5' primer and a J-beta primer mix. Every cDNA molecule carried a tag from a template-switch adaptor bearing 12 random nucleotides. The study obtained at least 2.5 million CDR3-containing paired-end reads from every sample. TCRdb redid the calling of the 5' RACE reads with MiXCR, one entry per CDR3 protein. The sample yields about 1.8 million distinct CDR3 sequences, about 49% seen once. Germline V gene sequence: CDR1 MNHEY, CDR2 SMNVEV (reference sequence). The CDR3 extends over 16 amino acids. V lost 7 bases, J lost 2 bases, and 15 bases lay in between.

This TCR derives from a woman between 35 and 50 years old in good health. The sample consisted of blood. This chain links TRBV27 with TRBJ2-6; tentatively, D is TRBD1 or TRBD2 (5 bases each). The CDR3 is CASKNNGGAGANVLTF. CDR3 nucleotides: TGTGCCAGCAAAAATAATGGGGGAGCTGGGGCCAACGTCCTGACTTTC.